Listed below are T cell receptor beta chains from one sample, sequenced in a study of PD-L1 blockade in urothelial cancer. Assay: immunoSEQ multiplex PCR; the TCRdb copy retains only in-frame clones and omits some. The sample has 85,000 to 100,000 clones, 87% seen once. The source was PBMCs, collected around atezolizumab (anti-PD-L1) treatment. The receptors shown here come from a man between 60 and 75 years old with urothelial cancer. Both conserved end residues are part of each CDR3. The order of the fields is V gene, clone size, D gene, CDR3 length, J gene, CDR3 protein, CDR3 DNA. The D gene is left open where the match is weak. For some rows the clone size is stated as once, few or many, or as a class when expanded; others skip it.

v_call: TRBV10-2; clone_size: -; d_call: -; cdr3_length: 17; j_call: TRBJ2-3; cdr3_aa: CASSVPRVQGSTDTQYF; cdr3_nt: TGCGCCAGCAGTGTGCCACGTGTACAGGGAAGCACAGATACGCAGTATTTT
v_call: TRBV6-4; clone_size: -; d_call: -; cdr3_length: 14; j_call: TRBJ2-2; cdr3_aa: CASSVSRDTGELFF; cdr3_nt: TGTGCCAGCAGTGTTTCGCGGGACACCGGGGAGCTGTTTTTT
v_call: TRBV7-2; clone_size: -; d_call: -; cdr3_length: 11; j_call: TRBJ2-1; cdr3_aa: CASSSTLEQFF; cdr3_nt: TGTGCCAGCAGCTCCACCCTAGAGCAGTTCTTC
v_call: TRBV27; clone_size: -; d_call: TRBD1; cdr3_length: 14; j_call: TRBJ1-2; cdr3_aa: CASSYRGRGYGYTF; cdr3_nt: TGTGCCAGCAGTTACAGGGGGCGCGGCTATGGCTACACCTTC
v_call: TRBV29-1; clone_size: -; d_call: TRBD2; cdr3_length: 14; j_call: TRBJ2-3; cdr3_aa: CSVDASGGGDTQYF; cdr3_nt: TGCAGCGTTGACGCTAGCGGGGGGGGAGATACGCAGTATTTT
v_call: TRBV30; clone_size: -; d_call: TRBD1; cdr3_length: 16; j_call: TRBJ2-7; cdr3_aa: CAWPGQGASFSYEQYF; cdr3_nt: TGTGCCTGGCCGGGACAGGGGGCATCATTTTCCTACGAGCAGTACTTC
v_call: TRBV6-4; clone_size: -; d_call: TRBD2; cdr3_length: 14; j_call: TRBJ2-3; cdr3_aa: CASASGSVADTQYF; cdr3_nt: TGTGCCAGCGCTAGCGGGAGCGTTGCTGATACGCAGTATTTT
v_call: TRBV5-6; clone_size: -; d_call: -; cdr3_length: 13; j_call: TRBJ2-5; cdr3_aa: CASSFGGVETQYF; cdr3_nt: TGTGCCAGCAGCTTCGGAGGAGTTGAAACCCAGTACTTC
v_call: TRBV6-5; clone_size: -; d_call: TRBD2; cdr3_length: 15; j_call: TRBJ2-5; cdr3_aa: CASSSGPSGKETQYF; cdr3_nt: TGTGCCAGCAGTTCGGGACCTAGCGGGAAAGAGACCCAGTACTTC
v_call: TRBV5-1; clone_size: -; d_call: TRBD2; cdr3_length: 17; j_call: TRBJ2-5; cdr3_aa: CASSIGSSGGAIETQYF; cdr3_nt: TGCGCCAGCAGTATTGGTTCTAGCGGGGGGGCGATAGAGACCCAGTACTTC
v_call: TRBV19; clone_size: once; d_call: TRBD1; cdr3_length: 13; j_call: TRBJ2-7; cdr3_aa: CASSMRRGHEQYF; cdr3_nt: TGTGCCAGTAGTATGCGAAGGGGGCACGAGCAGTACTTC
v_call: TRBV7-9; clone_size: -; d_call: TRBD2; cdr3_length: 15; j_call: TRBJ2-7; cdr3_aa: CASSLIAGVSYEQYF; cdr3_nt: TGTGCCAGCAGCTTAATAGCGGGAGTCTCCTACGAGCAGTACTTC
v_call: TRBV7-2; clone_size: -; d_call: -; cdr3_length: 16; j_call: TRBJ2-4; cdr3_aa: CASSLGEARGGNIQYF; cdr3_nt: TGTGCCAGCAGCTTAGGAGAGGCACGAGGAGGGAACATTCAGTACTTC
v_call: TRBV25-1; clone_size: -; d_call: -; cdr3_length: 13; j_call: TRBJ1-2; cdr3_aa: CASSARPAHGYTF; cdr3_nt: TGTGCCAGCAGTGCGAGGCCAGCTCATGGCTACACCTTC
v_call: TRBV4-2; clone_size: -; d_call: TRBD2; cdr3_length: 17; j_call: TRBJ2-5; cdr3_aa: CASSQEEGSGARETQYF; cdr3_nt: TGTGCCAGCAGCCAAGAGGAAGGTAGCGGGGCTCGGGAGACCCAGTACTTC
v_call: TRBV12-2; clone_size: -; d_call: -; cdr3_length: 17; j_call: TRBJ1-1; cdr3_aa: CASRLSHREGENTEAFF; cdr3_nt: TGTGCAAGTCGCTTAAGTCACAGGGAGGGGGAGAACACTGAAGCTTTCTTT